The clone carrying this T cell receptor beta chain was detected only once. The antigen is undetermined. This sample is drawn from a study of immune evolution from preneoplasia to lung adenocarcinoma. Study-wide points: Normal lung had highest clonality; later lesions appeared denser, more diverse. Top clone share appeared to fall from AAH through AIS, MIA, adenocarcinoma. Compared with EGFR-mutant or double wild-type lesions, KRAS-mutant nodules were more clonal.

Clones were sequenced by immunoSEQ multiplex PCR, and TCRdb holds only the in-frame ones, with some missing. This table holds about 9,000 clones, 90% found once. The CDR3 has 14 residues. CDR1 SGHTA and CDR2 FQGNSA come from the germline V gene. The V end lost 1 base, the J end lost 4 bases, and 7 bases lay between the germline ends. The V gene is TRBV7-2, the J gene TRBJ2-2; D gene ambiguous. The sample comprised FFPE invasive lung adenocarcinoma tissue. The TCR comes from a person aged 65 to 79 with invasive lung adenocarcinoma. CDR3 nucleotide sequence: TGTGCCAGCAGCTTAGGCCGCTTCACCGGGGAGCTGTTTTTT. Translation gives CASSLGRFTGELFF.